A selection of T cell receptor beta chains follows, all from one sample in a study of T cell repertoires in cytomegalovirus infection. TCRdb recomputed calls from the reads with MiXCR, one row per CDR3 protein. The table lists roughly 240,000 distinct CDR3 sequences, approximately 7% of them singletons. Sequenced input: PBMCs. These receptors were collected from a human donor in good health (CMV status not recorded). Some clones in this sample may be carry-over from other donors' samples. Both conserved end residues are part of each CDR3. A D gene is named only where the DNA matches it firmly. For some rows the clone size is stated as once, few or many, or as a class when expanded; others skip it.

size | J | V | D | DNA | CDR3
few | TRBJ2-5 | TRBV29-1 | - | TGCAGCGTTGGGGCAGGGGTCGGAGAGACCCAGTACTTC | CSVGAGVGETQYF
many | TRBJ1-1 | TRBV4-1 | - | TGCGCCAGCAGCCAAGGTGGCCACCCTTCCCCGGGTAGGGCTGGGACTGAAGCTTTCTTT | CASSQGGHPSPGRAGTEAFF
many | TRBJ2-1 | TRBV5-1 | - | TGCGCCAGCACCTTAGGAGTCCCGAATGAGCAGTTCTTC | CASTLGVPNEQFF
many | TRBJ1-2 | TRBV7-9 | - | TGTGCCAGCAGCTTAGGGACGACAGTCTATGGCTACACCTTC | CASSLGTTVYGYTF
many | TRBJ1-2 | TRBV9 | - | TGTGCCAGCAGCTCACGACAGAGGGAGGACTATGGCTACACCTTC | CASSSRQREDYGYTF
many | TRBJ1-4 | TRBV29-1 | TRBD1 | TGCAGCGTTGAGGGGACAGATGAAAAACTGTTTTTT | CSVEGTDEKLFF
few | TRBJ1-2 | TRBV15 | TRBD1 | TGTGCCACCAGCCGGGACAGGGCTGGTCAGGGATATGGCTACACCTTC | CATSRDRAGQGYGYTF
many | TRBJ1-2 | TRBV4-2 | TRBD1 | TGTGCCAGCAGCCAAGCGACAGGGGGGAGCTATGGCTACACCTTC | CASSQATGGSYGYTF
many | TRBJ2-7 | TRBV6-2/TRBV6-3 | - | TGTGCCAGCAGTAAAGGACAGTGGTCGTCCTACGAGCAGTACTTC | CASSKGQWSSYEQYF
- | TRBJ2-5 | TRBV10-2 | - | TGCGCCAGCAGTGAGTTTAGCAGTCAAGAGACCCAGTACTTC | CASSEFSSQETQYF
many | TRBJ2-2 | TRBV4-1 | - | TGCGCCAGCAGCCAAGATACGATGGGGCTGGCGGGCACCGGGGAGCTGTTTTTT | CASSQDTMGLAGTGELFF
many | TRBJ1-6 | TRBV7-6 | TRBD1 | TGTGCCAGCAGCACGGGGACAGCTTCACCCCTCCACTTT | CASSTGTASPLHF
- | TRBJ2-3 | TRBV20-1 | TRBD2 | TGCAGTGCTACCAGACTAGCGGGGGCCACAGATACGCAGTATTTT | CSATRLAGATDTQYF
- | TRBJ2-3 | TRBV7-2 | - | TGTGCCAGCAGCTTAGAATACACAGATACGCAGTTTTTT | CASSLEYTDTQFF
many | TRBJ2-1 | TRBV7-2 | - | TGTGCCAGCAGCTTAGCTCCAGGCCTCTCCTACAATGAGCAGTTCTTC | CASSLAPGLSYNEQFF
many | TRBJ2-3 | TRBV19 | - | TGTGCCAGTAGGTCAGTTGGAACAGATACGCAGTATTTT | CASRSVGTDTQYF
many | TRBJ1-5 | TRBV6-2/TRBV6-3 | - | TGTGCCAGCAGTTACTCCATGGGCTTCAATCAGCCCCAGCATTTT | CASSYSMGFNQPQHF
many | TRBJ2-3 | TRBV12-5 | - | TGTGCTAGTGGTTTGGTACCCAGTGGCACAGATACGCAGTATTTT | CASGLVPSGTDTQYF
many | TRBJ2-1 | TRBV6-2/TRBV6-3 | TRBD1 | TGTGCCAGCAGTTCCAGGGGGATTGGGGATGAGCAGTTCTTC | CASSSRGIGDEQFF
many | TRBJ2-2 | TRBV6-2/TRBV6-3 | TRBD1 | TGTGCCAGCAGTAAGCCGACAGGGGGCGCCGACACCGGGGAGCTGTTTTTT | CASSKPTGGADTGELFF
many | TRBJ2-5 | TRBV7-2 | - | TGTGCCAGCAGCTTAGATACGGGGGTACAAGAGACCCAGTACTTC | CASSLDTGVQETQYF
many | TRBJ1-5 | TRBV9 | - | TGTGCCAGCAGCGTAGATCAGGGCCCTAATCAGCCCCAGCATTTT | CASSVDQGPNQPQHF
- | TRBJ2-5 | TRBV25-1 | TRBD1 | TGTGCCAGCAGTGAATGGAAGGGGGCAGAGACCCAGTACTTC | CASSEWKGAETQYF
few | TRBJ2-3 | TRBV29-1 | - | TGCAGCGTTGTGTCCCATGGAGGGGCAGATACGCAGTATTTT | CSVVSHGGADTQYF
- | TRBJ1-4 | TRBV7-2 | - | TGTGCCAGCAGCTTAAAACTCTTCAATGAAAAACTGTTTTTT | CASSLKLFNEKLFF
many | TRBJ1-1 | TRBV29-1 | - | TGCAGCGTTGTGCAGACGAACACTGAAGCTTTCTTT | CSVVQTNTEAFF
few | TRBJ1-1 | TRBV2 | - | TGTGCCAGCAGGGGTCCTGAAGCTTTCTTT | CASRGPEAFF
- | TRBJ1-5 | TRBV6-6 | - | TGTGCCAGCAGTTACTCGAGAGGCTATCAGCCCCAGCATTTT | CASSYSRGYQPQHF
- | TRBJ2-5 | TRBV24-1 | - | TGTGCCACCAGTGGCGGAGGGTCGGAGACCCAGTACTTC | CATSGGGSETQYF
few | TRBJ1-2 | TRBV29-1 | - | TGCAGCGTTGAAGATCAAGGGGGCTATGGCTACACCTTC | CSVEDQGGYGYTF
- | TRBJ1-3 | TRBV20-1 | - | TGCAGTGCTAGAGCGCCTCGACTCGGGACCTCTGGAAACACCATATATTTT | CSARAPRLGTSGNTIYF
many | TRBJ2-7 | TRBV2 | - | TGTGCCAGCAGTGAAGTACAGGGAGGCGAGCAGTACTTC | CASSEVQGGEQYF
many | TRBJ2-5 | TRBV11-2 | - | TGTGCCAGCAGCCTAGGTCCTGGGCGAATTCAAGAGACCCAGTACTTC | CASSLGPGRIQETQYF
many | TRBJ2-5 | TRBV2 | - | TGTGCCAGCAGTGAACAGCAATATCAAGAGACCCAGTACTTC | CASSEQQYQETQYF
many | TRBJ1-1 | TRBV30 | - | TGTGCCTGGAGTTCGGTGAACACTGAAGCTTTCTTT | CAWSSVNTEAFF
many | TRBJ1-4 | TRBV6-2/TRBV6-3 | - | TGTGCCAGCAGTTCCTGGGACACCAGGGCAACTAATGAAAAACTGTTTTTT | CASSSWDTRATNEKLFF
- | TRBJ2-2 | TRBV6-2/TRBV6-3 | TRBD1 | TGTGCCAGCAGTCGACAGGGGGCCGGGGAGCTGTTTTTT | CASSRQGAGELFF
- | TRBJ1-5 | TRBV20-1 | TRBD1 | TGCAGTGCGGGAGGGACAGGGGCTATAAATCAGCCCCAGCATTTT | CSAGGTGAINQPQHF
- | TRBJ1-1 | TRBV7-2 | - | TGTGCCAGCAGGTTAGGGGCGGGGAAGGCTGAAGCTTCCTTT | CASRLGAGKAEASF
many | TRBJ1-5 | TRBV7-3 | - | TGTGCCAGCAGCTTAACAGGGGCAAGCAATCAGCCCCAGCATTTT | CASSLTGASNQPQHF